This TCR beta chain was found in a study of blood T cell repertoires in COVID-19. Unmatched junction bases numbered 11, after V lost 4 bases and J lost 4 bases. Germline V gene lookup returns CDR1 SGHNT and CDR2 YYREEE (reference sequence). This CDR3 is built from 16 residues. Clones were sequenced by immunoSEQ multiplex PCR, and TCRdb holds only the in-frame ones, with some missing. The sample contains hundreds of thousands of clones, more than 75% of which appear only once. The sequenced material came from PBMCs or T cells enriched from blood (not recorded which). The clonotype comes from a man aged 55 to 69 who had recovered from COVID-19. The chain is built from TRBV5-4 and TRBJ1-2; 9 positions match TRBD1. CDR3 in amino acids: CASSPSFGTGTYGYTF. The CDR3 nucleotides read TGTGCCAGCAGCCCCTCCTTCGGGACAGGGACCTATGGCTACACCTTC.